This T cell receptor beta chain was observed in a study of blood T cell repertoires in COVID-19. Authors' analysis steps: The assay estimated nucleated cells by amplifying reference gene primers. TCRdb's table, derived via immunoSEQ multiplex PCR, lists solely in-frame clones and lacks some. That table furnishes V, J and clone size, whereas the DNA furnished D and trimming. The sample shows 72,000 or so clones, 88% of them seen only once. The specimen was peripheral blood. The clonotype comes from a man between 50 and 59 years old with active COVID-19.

The CDR3 loop reads CASSPQPGSTQYF. As DNA, the CDR3 is TGTGCCAGCAGCCCACAACCCGGGAGCACGCAGTATTTT. The J gene is TRBJ2-3, the V gene TRBV3-1 (or the pseudogene TRBV3-2), with D perhaps TRBD2 (6 bases). CDR3 length: 13 residues. V was shortened by 4 bases and J by 9 bases, with 14 bases between the two germline ends. Germline loops: CDR1 LGHDT, CDR2 YNNKEL (reference sequence).